Each of the 27 T cell receptor beta chains below was sequenced from the same sample in a study of CD8+CD57+ T cells in acquired aplastic anemia. The use of genomic DNA as template underpinned the TCR beta VDJ and CDR3 profiling. TCRdb passed the reads through MiXCR, listing each CDR3 protein once. The repertoire holds 150,000 to 180,000 distinct CDR3 sequences, about 52% seen once, with around 12% in the top ten. Patients sequenced had flow cytometry evidence of CD8+CD57+ cell expansion. The sequenced sample consisted of sorted CD4+, CD8+, or CD8+CD57+ T cells (not recorded which) from PBMCs. The receptors come from a human donor with aplastic anemia.

In its sample, this clonotype was seen a few times. With a much larger clone just one base away, this may be a read error. J is TRBJ2-7 and V is TRBV4-3, with D maybe TRBD2 (6 bases). The CDR3 has 15 residues. Germline CDR1 reads LGHNA; CDR2 reads YSLEER. Trimming took 4 bases from V and 3 from J, leaving 16 bases between them. CDR3: CASSLRLVGIYEQYF. The DNA of the CDR3 is TGCGCCAGCAGCCTCAGACTAGTGGGGATCTACGAGCAGTACTTC.

The chain carries TRBV11-2 and TRBJ2-3; TRBD1 aligns across 10 bases. The length of the CDR3 is 16 residues. Germline assignment: CDR1 SGHAT and CDR2 FQNNGV. The V segment lost 2 bases and the J segment 4 bases; nucleotides outside the gene matches: 6. CDR3 loop: CASSLSGTGVADTQYF. The CDR3 DNA is TGTGCCAGCAGCTTATCCGGGACAGGGGTGGCAGATACGCAGTATTTT.

V gene TRBV20-1 combines with J gene TRBJ2-2; D may be TRBD2 (6 bases). V gave up 6 bases and J gave up 1 base, with 21 bases separating them. Looked up from germline, CDR1 is DFQATT and CDR2 is SNEGSKA (reference sequence). The CDR3 is 17 residues long. CDR3: CSASQTPRGGNTGELFF. In DNA form, the CDR3 reads TGCAGTGCCAGCCAGACCCCACGGGGAGGGAACACCGGGGAGCTGTTTTTT.

In this sample, this clonotype turned up a few times. V usage is TRBV25-1 and J usage is TRBJ1-1; D gene unclear. Deletions cut 7 bases from V and 0 bases from J, with 9 bases between. The CDR3 is 13 residues long. Germline V gives CDR1 MGHDK, CDR2 SYGVNS. CDR3 nucleotide sequence: TGTGCCAGCAAAGCTCATTTGAACACTGAAGCTTTCTTT. Protein product: CASKAHLNTEAFF.

This clonotype was recorded at least ten times. The chain is built from TRBV5-1 and TRBJ1-1; the match to TRBD1 covers 11 bases. The length of the CDR3 is 14 residues. CDR1 SGHRS and CDR2 YFSETQ come from the germline V gene. Unmatched junction bases numbered 3, after V lost 2 bases and J lost 6 bases. CDR3 sequence reads: CASSFRTGGSEAFF. The CDR3 DNA reads TGCGCCAGCAGCTTCAGGACAGGGGGCTCTGAAGCTTTCTTT.

The genes are TRBV25-1 and TRBJ2-6, with D perhaps TRBD1 or TRBD2 (6 bases each). The V end lost 5 bases, the J end lost 0 bases, and 11 bases lay between the germline ends. Germline loops: CDR1 MGHDK, CDR2 SYGVNS. This CDR3 is 16 amino acids long. The CDR3: CASSPGGGSGANVLTF. The CDR3 bases are TGTGCCAGCAGTCCCGGGGGCGGCTCTGGGGCCAACGTCCTGACTTTC.

This clonotype was found a few times. V usage is TRBV7-8 and J usage is TRBJ2-7; 9 bases map to TRBD2. This CDR3 region has 16 residues. Germline V lookup: CDR1 SGHVS, CDR2 FQNEAQ. V lost 3 bases to trimming and J lost 0 bases; unmatched junction nucleotides: 6. In DNA form, the CDR3 reads TGTGCCAGCAGCTTTCCATTGACTAGCGGCTCCTACGAGCAGTACTTC. Its translation: CASSFPLTSGSYEQYF.

CDR3 in DNA: TGTGCCACCAGTGACAACAGACTTAATCAGCCCCAGCATTTT. Translation gives CATSDNRLNQPQHF. V and J are TRBV24-1 and TRBJ1-5, with D hard to call. V was pared by 4 bases and J by 4 bases, with 10 bases between. Germline assignment: CDR1 KGHDR and CDR2 SFDVKD. The CDR3 is 14 residues long.

The V gene is TRBV2, the J gene TRBJ2-2; D is ambiguous. Trimming pared 1 base from V and 4 bases from J, leaving 7 bases between. The CDR3 spans 14 residues. The V gene's germline CDR1 is SNHLY and CDR2 FYNNEI. CDR3: CASSEVGSTGELFF. CDR3 coding DNA: TGTGCCAGCAGTGAAGTTGGCAGCACCGGGGAGCTGTTTTTT.

The chain combines TRBV29-1 with TRBJ1-1, with a weak D call TRBD1 (5 bases). Germline V gives CDR1 SQVTM, CDR2 ANQGSEA. V dropped 7 bases and J dropped 1 base, with 10 bases sitting between them. The CDR3 covers 12 residues. CDR3 bases: TGCAGCGGGGGGAATTGGAACACTGAAGCTTTCTTT. It encodes CSGGNWNTEAFF. The whole variable domain, filled in from reference TRBV29-1 and TRBJ1-1, reads SAVISQKPSRDICQRGTSLTIQCQVDSQVTMMFWYRQQPGQSLTLIATANQGSEATYESGFVIDKFPISRPNLTFSTLTVSNMSPEDSSIYLCSGGNWNTEAFFGQGTRLTVV.

This clonotype came up a few times. The chain recombines TRBV14 with TRBJ1-6; D uncertain. The germline V gene has CDR1 SGHDN and CDR2 FVKESK. The CDR3 consists of 13 residues. V lost 4 bases and J lost 15, with 16 bases in between. Here the CDR3 DNA reads TGTGCCAGCAGCCTCGAGGCGGGTGATAGCCTCCACTTT. Amino acid sequence: CASSLEAGDSLHF.

The chain joins TRBV7-2 to TRBJ1-2; D ambiguous. Germline lookup yields CDR1 SGHTA and CDR2 FQGNSA. The CDR3 covers 12 residues. The germline V and J ends were trimmed by 6 bases and 1 base, with 6 bases remaining between them. CDR3 protein: CASSQDNYGYTF. The DNA of the CDR3 is TGTGCCAGCAGTCAAGATAACTATGGCTACACCTTC.

The CDR3 here is CASSVLEGNTGELFF. The CDR3 bases are TGTGCCAGCAGCGTCCTCGAGGGCAACACCGGGGAGCTGTTTTTT. The V and J genes are TRBV9 and TRBJ2-2; the D gene is possibly TRBD2 (5 bases). This CDR3 is 15 amino acids long. Germline lookup yields CDR1 SGDLS and CDR2 YYNGEE. The V and J ends lost 2 bases and 2 bases respectively, with 10 bases between them.

The chain joins TRBV6-5 to TRBJ1-3, with D perhaps TRBD1 (5 bases). V was cut by 0 bases and J by 8 bases, with 11 bases left in between. Germline V CDR1 and CDR2: MNHEY, SVGAGI. This CDR3 has 14 amino acids. The CDR3 nucleotides read TGTGCCAGCAGTTACTCGGGACCTTGGGACACCATATATTTT. Encoded protein: CASSYSGPWDTIYF.

This chain links TRBV30 with TRBJ2-7, with D unclear. The CDR3 spans 11 residues. The germline V gene encodes CDR1 GTSNPN and CDR2 SVGIG (reference sequence). The V gene lost 3 bases and the J gene lost 2 bases, with 5 bases spanning the gap. This chain's CDR3 is CAWSGAYEQYF. The CDR3, as DNA: TGTGCCTGGAGCGGAGCCTACGAGCAGTACTTC. Supplemented by reference TRBV30 and TRBJ2-7, the full variable domain reads SQTIHQWPATLVQPVGSPLSLECTVEGTSNPNLYWYRQAAGRGLQLLFYSVGIGQISSEVPQNLSASRPQDRQFILSSKKLLLSDSGFYLCAWSGAYEQYFGPGTRLTVT.

V is TRBV11-2 and J is TRBJ1-2; a weak D match, TRBD1 (6 bases). Trimming took 7 bases from V and 4 from J, leaving 13 bases between them. The CDR3 runs to 13 residues. Looked up from germline, CDR1 is SGHAT and CDR2 is FQNNGV. CDR3 sequence: CASTVTGAYGYTF. For the CDR3, the DNA is TGTGCCAGCACCGTGACAGGAGCCTATGGCTACACCTTC.

The chain is built from TRBV15 and TRBJ2-1; D is ambiguous. The CDR3 has 14 residues. Germline loops: CDR1 LNHNV, CDR2 YYDKDF (reference sequence). V lost 1 base and J lost 8, with 12 bases in between. CDR3 amino acids: CATSRVDLSDEQFF. As DNA, the CDR3 is TGTGCCACCAGCAGAGTCGATCTGTCCGATGAGCAGTTCTTC.

This clonotype was counted between two and nine times. The chain carries TRBV7-9 and TRBJ2-5, with D unclear. The CDR3 consists of 15 residues. Trimming removed 4 bases at V and 0 bases at J, with 12 bases between. Germline assignment: CDR1 SEHNR and CDR2 FQNEAQ (reference sequence). The CDR3 coding sequence is TGTGCCAGCAGCTCGCTGGACGGATACCAAGAGACCCAGTACTTC. Protein product: CASSSLDGYQETQYF.

This clonotype showed up many times. The chain couples TRBV6-4 to TRBJ2-3; D is ambiguous. CDR3 length: 14 amino acids. The germline CDR1 and CDR2 sequences are MRHNA and SNTAGT. V was cut by 3 bases and J by 1 base, with 8 bases left in between. The CDR3 region is CASSESEGTDTQYF. CDR3 coding DNA: TGTGCCAGCAGTGAGAGTGAGGGCACAGATACGCAGTATTTT.

The table lists this clonotype with many counts. The J gene is TRBJ2-3, the V gene TRBV6-2 or TRBV6-3; D gene ambiguous. Germline CDR1 is MNHEY and CDR2 is SVGEGT. Trimming took off 0 bases at V and 0 bases at J, with 4 bases between the two ends. This CDR3 is 14 amino acids long. The DNA of the CDR3 is TGTGCCAGCAGTTACTCAGACAGCACAGATACGCAGTATTTT. This sequence encodes CASSYSDSTDTQYF.

The V and J genes are TRBV29-1 and TRBJ2-1, with a tentative D call TRBD2 (5 bases). Germline loops: CDR1 SQVTM, CDR2 ANQGSEA. This CDR3 is built from 13 residues. The V end lost 4 bases, the J end lost 8 bases, and 15 bases lay between the germline ends. The CDR3 loop reads CSVAFGLKDEQFF. The CDR3 coding sequence is TGCAGCGTTGCGTTCGGACTCAAGGATGAGCAGTTCTTC.

In this sample, this clonotype turned up a few times. The rearrangement uses TRBV4-1 and TRBJ2-5, with TRBD1 identical over 9 bases. Losses at the gene ends were 4 bases for V and 5 bases for J; bases not matched to a gene: 8. Germline V gives CDR1 MGHRA, CDR2 YSYEKL. The length of the CDR3 is 15 residues. CDR3 in amino acids: CASSPGTGLGETQYF. CDR3 sequence (DNA): TGCGCCAGCAGCCCCGGGACAGGGCTAGGGGAGACCCAGTACTTC.

The sample holds one count of this clonotype. A junction boundary mismatches the germline segment, possibly from a read error. The gene calls are TRBV6-2 or TRBV6-3 and TRBJ2-7; D remains ambiguous. Germline V gene sequence: CDR1 MNHEY, CDR2 SVGEGT. The CDR3 extends over 15 amino acids. CDR3: CASYRPSSASYEQYF. CDR3 DNA: TGCGCCAGCTATAGACCGTCATCCGCTTCCTACGAGCAGTACTTC.

This clonotype was seen at least ten times. The chain links TRBV7-2 to TRBJ2-7, with D perhaps TRBD1 (6 bases). V was clipped by 0 bases and J by 2 bases, with 11 bases between them. Germline CDR1 is SGHTA and CDR2 is FQGNSA. CDR3 length equals 15 residues. The CDR3 is CASSLAIQGTYEQYF. The CDR3 nucleotides are TGTGCCAGCAGCTTAGCGATACAGGGAACCTACGAGCAGTACTTC.

There are a few counts of this clonotype. J is TRBJ1-5 and V is TRBV27; 7 bases fit TRBD1. The CDR3 runs 14 residues. Germline V CDR1 and CDR2: MNHEY, SMNVEV (reference sequence). V lost 5 bases to trimming and J lost 4 bases; unmatched junction nucleotides: 5. The CDR3 protein is CASSPDRHNQPQHF. Here the CDR3 DNA reads TGTGCCAGCAGTCCGGACAGGCATAATCAGCCCCAGCATTTT.

This sequence joins TRBV14 and TRBJ1-2; D is perhaps TRBD1 (6 bases). Germline lookup yields CDR1 SGHDN and CDR2 FVKESK. The CDR3 has 13 amino acids. Deletions cut 5 bases from V and 8 bases from J, with 15 bases between. The CDR3 loop reads CASSATGLGGYTF. CDR3 sequence (DNA): TGTGCCAGCAGCGCGACAGGCCTCGGGGGCTACACCTTC. Based on the CDR3 plus reference TRBV14 and TRBJ1-2, the full variable domain is EAGVTQFPSHSVIEKGQTVTLRCDPISGHDNLYWYRRVMGKEIKFLLHFVKESKQDESGMPNNRFLAERTGGTYSTLKVQPAELEDSGVYFCASSATGLGGYTFGSGTRLTVV.

This clonotype is a singleton in its sample. The rearrangement links TRBV10-3 to TRBJ1-6; tentatively, D is TRBD1 (5 bases). The V end was cut by 10 bases, the J end by 6 bases, with 19 bases between. There are 15 residues in the CDR3. The germline V gene encodes CDR1 ENHRY and CDR2 SYGVKD. The CDR3 protein is CATVNEVGGNSPLHF. CDR3 DNA: TGTGCCACCGTAAATGAAGTGGGGGGTAATTCACCCCTCCACTTT.